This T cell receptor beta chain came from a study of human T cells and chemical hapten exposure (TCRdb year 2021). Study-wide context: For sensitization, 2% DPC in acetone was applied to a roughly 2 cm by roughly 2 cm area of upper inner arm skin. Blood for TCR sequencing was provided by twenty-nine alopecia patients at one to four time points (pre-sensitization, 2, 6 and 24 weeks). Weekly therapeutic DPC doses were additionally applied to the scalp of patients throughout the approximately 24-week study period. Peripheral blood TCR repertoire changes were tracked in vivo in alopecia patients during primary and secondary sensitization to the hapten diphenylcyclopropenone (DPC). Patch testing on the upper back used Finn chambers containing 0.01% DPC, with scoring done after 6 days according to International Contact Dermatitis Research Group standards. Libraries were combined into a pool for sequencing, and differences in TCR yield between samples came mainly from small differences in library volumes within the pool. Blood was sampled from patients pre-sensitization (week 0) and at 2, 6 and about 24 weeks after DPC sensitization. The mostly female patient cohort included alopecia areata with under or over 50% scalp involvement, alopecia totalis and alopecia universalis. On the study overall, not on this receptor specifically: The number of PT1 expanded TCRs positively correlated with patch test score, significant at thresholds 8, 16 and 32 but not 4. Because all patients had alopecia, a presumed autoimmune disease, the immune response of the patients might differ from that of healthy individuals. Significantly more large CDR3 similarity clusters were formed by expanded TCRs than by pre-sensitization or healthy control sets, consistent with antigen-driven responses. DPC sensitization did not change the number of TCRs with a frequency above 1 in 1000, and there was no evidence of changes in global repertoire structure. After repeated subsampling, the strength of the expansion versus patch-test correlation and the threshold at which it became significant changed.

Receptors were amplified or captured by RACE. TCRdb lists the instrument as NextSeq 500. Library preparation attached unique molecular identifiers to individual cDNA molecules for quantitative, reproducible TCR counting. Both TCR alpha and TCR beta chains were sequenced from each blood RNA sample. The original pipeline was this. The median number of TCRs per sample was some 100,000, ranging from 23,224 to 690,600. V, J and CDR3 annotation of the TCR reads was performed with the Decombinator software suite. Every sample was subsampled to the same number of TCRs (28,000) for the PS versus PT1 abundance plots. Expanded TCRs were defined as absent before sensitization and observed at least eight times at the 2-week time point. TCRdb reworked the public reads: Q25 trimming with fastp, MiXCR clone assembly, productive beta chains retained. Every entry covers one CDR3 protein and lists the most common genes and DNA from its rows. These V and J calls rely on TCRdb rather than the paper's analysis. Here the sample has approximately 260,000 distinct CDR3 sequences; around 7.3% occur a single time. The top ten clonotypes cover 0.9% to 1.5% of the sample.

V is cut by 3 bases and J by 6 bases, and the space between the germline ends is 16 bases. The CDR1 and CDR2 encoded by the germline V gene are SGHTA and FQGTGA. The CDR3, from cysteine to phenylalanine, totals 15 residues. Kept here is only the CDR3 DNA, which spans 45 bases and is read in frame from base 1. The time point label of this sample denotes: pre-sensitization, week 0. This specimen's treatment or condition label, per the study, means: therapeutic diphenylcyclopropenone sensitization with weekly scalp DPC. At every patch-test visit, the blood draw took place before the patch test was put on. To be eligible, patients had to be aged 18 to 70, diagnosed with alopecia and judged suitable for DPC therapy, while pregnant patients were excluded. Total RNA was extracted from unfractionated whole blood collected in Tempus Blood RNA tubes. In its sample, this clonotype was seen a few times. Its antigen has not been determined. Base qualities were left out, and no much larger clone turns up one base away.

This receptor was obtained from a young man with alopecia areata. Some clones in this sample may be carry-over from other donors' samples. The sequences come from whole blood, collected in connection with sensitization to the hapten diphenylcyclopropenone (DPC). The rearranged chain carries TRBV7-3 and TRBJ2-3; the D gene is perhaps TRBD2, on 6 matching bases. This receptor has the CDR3 CASSFGGFEADTQYF. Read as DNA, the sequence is TGTGCCAGCAGCTTTGGAGGGTTCGAAGCGGATACGCAGTATTTT.